The 32 T cell receptor beta chains given below trace back to one sample, sequenced in a study of blood T cell repertoires in COVID-19. Assay: immunoSEQ multiplex PCR; the TCRdb copy retains only in-frame clones and omits some. The data hold tens of thousands of clones, with about 91% observed a single time. Sequencing was carried out using peripheral blood. The receptor set was obtained from a man in his 60s with active COVID-19.

This sequence joins TRBV10-3 and TRBJ1-2; the D gene is possibly TRBD1 (6 bases). The CDR3 extends over 15 amino acids. Germline V lookup: CDR1 ENHRY, CDR2 SYGVKD. The germline V and J ends were trimmed by 4 bases and 2 bases, with 14 bases remaining between them. The CDR3 region has the DNA TGTGCCATCAGTGGGGGGCAGGGTGCGAACTATGGCTACACCTTC. Translating gives CAISGGQGANYGYTF.

V and J are TRBV4-3 and TRBJ2-7; 9 bases are shared with TRBD1. This CDR3 is 16 amino acids long. V shed 0 bases and J 4 bases; nucleotides not matched to a gene: 7. CDR1 is LGHNA and CDR2 is YSLEER in the germline V gene. CDR3 residues: CASSQDLNRGLYEQYF. CDR3 bases: TGCGCCAGCAGCCAAGACTTGAACAGGGGGCTATACGAGCAGTACTTC.

V usage is TRBV7-8 and J usage is TRBJ1-6, with 8 positions matching TRBD1. The CDR3 length is 16 residues. Germline V gene data show CDR1 as SGHVS and CDR2 as FQNEAQ. V was clipped by 2 bases and J by 7 bases; unmatched bases: 7. In DNA form, the CDR3 reads TGTGCCAGCAGCTTACAGGGGGCGAGTAGGAATTCACCCCTCCACTTT. This translates into CASSLQGASRNSPLHF.

In DNA, the CDR3 is TGTGCCAGCAGCTTGGCCAGGGACAGGGATAATTCACCCCTCCACTTT. Translation: CASSLARDRDNSPLHF. The V and J genes are TRBV5-6 and TRBJ1-6; 9 bases are a match to TRBD1. The V and J ends lost 0 bases and 5 bases, in that order; junction bases with no gene match: 3. Germline assignment: CDR1 SGHDT and CDR2 YYEEEE. This CDR3 is built from 16 residues.

The chain couples TRBV6-5 to TRBJ1-1, with D uncertain. Germline CDR1 is MNHEY and CDR2 is SVGAGI. This CDR3 region has 14 residues. The ends were cut back, 0 bases at V and 5 bases at J, with 10 bases in the middle. The DNA for the CDR3 is TGTGCCAGCAGTTACTCGACGGGGAGAACTGAAGCTTTCTTT. Its protein is CASSYSTGRTEAFF.

The chain uses TRBV6-5 and TRBJ2-7, with 7 positions matching TRBD1. V was clipped by 6 bases and J by 8 bases; unmatched bases: 10. The CDR3 totals 13 residues. CDR1 and CDR2 from the germline V gene are MNHEY and SVGAGI. Here the CDR3 reads CASSRGDSLKQYF. Written as DNA, the CDR3 is TGTGCCAGCAGCCGAGGGGACAGCCTGAAGCAGTACTTC.

The gene calls are TRBV18 and TRBJ2-3; 11 bases are a match to TRBD2. Germline V gene data show CDR1 as KGHSH and CDR2 as LQKENI. The CDR3 length is 15 residues. V lost 4 bases, J lost 5 bases, and 5 bases stayed unmatched. The CDR3, as DNA: TGTGCCAGCTCACTAGCGGGAGGGATGCAAGATACGCAGTATTTT. Amino acid sequence: CASSLAGGMQDTQYF.

V is TRBV6-2 or TRBV6-3 and J is TRBJ1-1; 8 bases line up with TRBD1. The CDR3 sequence is 16 residues long. V was clipped by 0 bases and J by 1 base; unmatched bases: 4. Per the germline V gene, CDR1 is MNHEY and CDR2 is SVGEGT. The CDR3 loop is CASSYSTGVANTEAFF. As DNA, the CDR3 is TGTGCCAGCAGTTACTCGACAGGGGTGGCGAACACTGAAGCTTTCTTT.

The V gene is TRBV11-2, the J gene TRBJ2-3; TRBD1 matches at 9 bases. This CDR3 comprises 14 residues. CDR1 and CDR2 (germline): SGHAT, FQNNGV. V trimming: 3 bases; J trimming: 4 bases; junction bases outside the gene matches: 2. The CDR3 region is CASSLGQGSDTQYF. CDR3 coding DNA: TGTGCCAGCAGCTTGGGACAGGGTTCAGATACGCAGTATTTT.

The chain carries TRBV6-6 and TRBJ1-2; TRBD1 agrees at 8 bases. This CDR3 contains 14 residues. The junction had 5 bases not matched to a gene; V was cut back by 6 bases and J by 2 bases. Germline V gives CDR1 MNHNY, CDR2 SVGAGI (reference sequence). CDR3 nucleotide sequence: TGTGCCAGCAGCCTCAGGGGGCGCAACTATGGCTACACCTTC. Amino acids: CASSLRGRNYGYTF.

The chain uses TRBV5-1 and TRBJ1-2; 7 bases are shared with TRBD1. CDR1 is SGHRS, CDR2 YFSETQ, per germline. The CDR3 spans 16 residues. V lost 0 bases, J lost 3 bases, and 8 bases stayed unmatched. The CDR3 sequence: CASSLGLGQADYGYTF. Written as DNA, the CDR3 is TGCGCCAGCAGCTTGGGTCTAGGACAGGCCGACTATGGCTACACCTTC.

The chain recombines TRBV12-3 or TRBV12-4 with TRBJ2-5, with D perhaps matching TRBD1 (6 bases). The V end was cut by 3 bases, the J end by 5 bases, with 10 bases between. This CDR3 is 13 amino acids long. CDR3 DNA sequence: TGTGCCAGCAGTTTTGGGCAGGGGGAGACCCAGTACTTC. Translating it yields CASSFGQGETQYF.

This chain connects TRBV28 to TRBJ2-3, with D unresolved. The CDR3 has 15 amino acids. Germline V lookup: CDR1 MDHEN, CDR2 SYDVKM. The V end was cut by 7 bases, the J end by 0 bases, with 14 bases between. CDR3 amino acids: CASTPGRRSTDTQYF. Written as DNA, the CDR3 is TGTGCCAGCACCCCCGGTAGGAGAAGCACAGATACGCAGTATTTT.

The gene calls are TRBV7-3 and TRBJ2-1, with a possible D match to TRBD1 (5 bases). This CDR3 has 15 amino acids. Germline-derived CDR1 and CDR2 are SGHTA and FQGTGA. The ends were cut back, 0 bases at V and 4 bases at J, with 10 bases in the middle. The CDR3 protein is CASSLTQGWYNEQFF. The CDR3, as DNA: TGTGCCAGCAGCTTAACGCAGGGTTGGTACAATGAGCAGTTCTTC.

The chain couples TRBV5-6 to TRBJ1-2, with a possible D match to TRBD1 (5 bases). CDR1 SGHDT and CDR2 YYEEEE come from the germline V gene. The V end was cut by 4 bases, the J end by 3 bases, with 19 bases between. CDR3 length: 16 residues. DNA of the CDR3: TGTGCCAGCAGCCCAACCCGGGGAGGAGGGGACTATGGCTACACCTTC. The encoded protein is CASSPTRGGGDYGYTF. Variable domain in full (rest from reference TRBV5-6 and TRBJ1-2): DAGVTQSPTHLIKTRGQQVTLRCSPKSGHDTVSWYQQALGQGPQFIFQYYEEEERQRGNFPDRFSGHQFPNYSSELNVNALLLGDSALYLCASSPTRGGGDYGYTFGSGTRLTVV.

This clone turned up a few times. V is TRBV11-1 and J is TRBJ1-1, with D possibly TRBD1 on 6 matching bases. The germline V gene encodes CDR1 SGHAT and CDR2 FQDESV (reference sequence). Trimming removed 2 bases from V and 3 bases from J, with 10 bases in between. The CDR3 is 14 residues long. Here the CDR3 reads CASSLLSGDTEAFF. Written as DNA, the CDR3 is TGTGCCAGCAGCTTATTGTCAGGGGACACTGAAGCTTTCTTT.

This chain links TRBV23-1 with TRBJ1-5, with D possibly matching TRBD1 (5 bases). TRBV23-1 is identified as an open reading frame with a role that is uncertain. V dropped 2 bases and J dropped 7 bases, with 18 bases sitting between them. CDR3 length: 16 residues. The CDR3 spells CASSQDHGRVPQPQHF. Here the CDR3 DNA reads TGCGCCAGCAGTCAAGACCACGGCAGGGTCCCCCAGCCCCAGCATTTT.

CDR3 in amino acids: CASSLWQGAGEQFF. The DNA for the CDR3 is TGTGCCAGCAGCTTATGGCAGGGGGCGGGTGAGCAGTTCTTC. The chain couples TRBV7-9 to TRBJ2-1, with 8 bases aligning to TRBD1. CDR1 SEHNR and CDR2 FQNEAQ come from the germline V gene (reference sequence). The CDR3 has 14 amino acids. V was pared by 2 bases and J by 9 bases, with 6 bases of the junction left unmatched.

This sequence joins TRBV9 and TRBJ2-1; 8 nucleotides match TRBD2. Germline-derived CDR1 and CDR2 are SGDLS and YYNGEE. This CDR3 is 15 amino acids long. V was clipped by 1 base and J by 3 bases; unmatched bases: 3. As DNA, the CDR3 is TGTGCCAGCAGCGTAATAAGCGGGAGCTACAATGAGCAGTTCTTC. Protein: CASSVISGSYNEQFF.

This clone was observed a handful of times. This chain uses TRBV19 with TRBJ1-2, with 8 bases that match TRBD1. Losses at the gene ends were 7 bases for V and 1 base for J; bases not matched to a gene: 11. The CDR3 is 16 residues long. CDR1 is LNHDA, CDR2 SQIVND, per germline (reference sequence). CDR3 DNA sequence: TGTGCCAGTACAAGACAGGGGAAAAGCTTTAACTATGGCTACACCTTC. It specifies CASTRQGKSFNYGYTF.

CDR3 region: CASSPGLGLNNEQFF. As DNA, the CDR3 is TGTGCCAGTAGTCCCGGACTAGGACTAAACAATGAGCAGTTCTTC. This chain connects TRBV19 to TRBJ2-1; 7 bases align to TRBD2. The CDR3 runs 15 residues. V trimming: 5 bases; J trimming: 5 bases; junction bases outside the gene matches: 9. The germline V gene has CDR1 LNHDA and CDR2 SQIVND (reference sequence).

The chain uses TRBV2 and TRBJ2-1; 13 bases align to TRBD2. This CDR3 comprises 16 residues. Germline trimming cut 5 bases from V and 8 bases from J; bases unmatched to any gene: 9. Germline V gene sequence: CDR1 SNHLY, CDR2 FYNNEI. The DNA for the CDR3 is TGTGCCAGCAGTTCAAGACTAGCGGGAGGTGAAGATGAGCAGTTCTTC. Protein product: CASSSRLAGGEDEQFF.

The chain combines TRBV18 with TRBJ1-1; D gene uncertain. V was cut by 1 base and J by 11 bases, with 11 bases left in between. Germline lookup yields CDR1 KGHSH and CDR2 LQKENI. The CDR3 runs to 12 residues. Here the CDR3 DNA reads TGTGCCAGCTCACCACAGGGAGAAACGGCTTTCTTT. Amino acids: CASSPQGETAFF.

CDR3 protein: CATSKTGELFF. The DNA for the CDR3 is TGTGCCACCTCTAAGACCGGGGAGCTGTTTTTT. The J gene is TRBJ2-2, the V gene TRBV24-1; D call uncertain. V gave up 9 bases and J gave up 5 bases, with 6 bases separating them. The CDR3 length is 11 residues. In germline, CDR1 is KGHDR, CDR2 SFDVKD.

The chain has TRBV7-8 and TRBJ2-4; 7 nucleotides align to TRBD1. This CDR3 has 16 amino acids. V lost 3 bases and J lost 0; bases outside the gene matches: 5. Germline V CDR1 and CDR2: SGHVS, FQNEAQ. The CDR3 loop is CASSFHRTGAKNIQYF. CDR3 nucleotide sequence: TGTGCCAGCAGCTTCCACCGGACAGGAGCCAAAAACATTCAGTACTTC.

The rearrangement uses TRBV7-2 and TRBJ1-2, with no clear D. The germline V gene has CDR1 SGHTA and CDR2 FQGNSA. V dropped 6 bases and J dropped 0 bases, with 20 bases sitting between them. The CDR3 contains 17 residues. CDR3 in DNA: TGTGCCAGCAGTCACCGCCTGGAGACGGCCACTAACTATGGCTACACCTTC. This sequence encodes CASSHRLETATNYGYTF.

The CDR3 is CASSYRGQNYGYTF. For the CDR3, the DNA is TGTGCCAGCAGTTACAGGGGGCAGAACTATGGCTACACCTTC. The chain couples TRBV6-2 or TRBV6-3 to TRBJ1-2; 7 nucleotides line up with TRBD1. Per germline, CDR1 MNHEY and CDR2 SVGEGT. Unmatched junction bases numbered 2, after V lost 2 bases and J lost 2 bases. The length of the CDR3 is 14 residues.

The rearrangement uses TRBV29-1 and TRBJ1-2, with 7 positions matching TRBD1. From germline, CDR1 is SQVTM and CDR2 ANQGSEA. The CDR3 extends over 13 amino acids. After removal of 7 bases from V and 2 bases from J, the junction contained 7 bases not matched to a gene. DNA for the CDR3: TGCAGCGCCCTACAGGGGACCAACTATGGCTACACCTTC. This sequence encodes CSALQGTNYGYTF.

The chain employs TRBV18 and TRBJ2-1; a weak D match, TRBD2 (5 bases). Per the germline V gene, CDR1 is KGHSH and CDR2 is LQKENI. The V end was cut by 3 bases, the J end by 10 bases, with 7 bases between. There are 11 residues in the CDR3. DNA for the CDR3: TGTGCCAGCTCACCGGACTCAGAGCAGTTCTTC. Translating gives CASSPDSEQFF. Full variable domain (remainder filled in from reference TRBV18 and TRBJ2-1): NAGVMQNPRHLVRRRGQEARLRCSPMKGHSHVYWYRQLPEEGLKFMVYLQKENIIDESGMPKERFSAEFPKEGPSILRIQQVVRGDSAAYFCASSPDSEQFFGPGTRLTVL.

The chain is built from TRBV9 and TRBJ2-5, with D maybe TRBD1 (6 bases). The CDR3 totals 13 residues. V lost 1 base and J 5 bases, leaving 9 bases between the germline ends. CDR1 is SGDLS and CDR2 is YYNGEE in the germline V gene. Written as DNA, the CDR3 is TGTGCCAGCAGCGTAAATCAGGGGGAGACCCAGTACTTC. Protein sequence: CASSVNQGETQYF.

The V gene is TRBV18, the J gene TRBJ2-7; weak D call: TRBD2 (5 bases). CDR1 is KGHSH and CDR2 is LQKENI in the germline V gene. There are 16 residues in the CDR3. V lost 5 bases, J lost 0 bases, and 17 bases lay in between. As DNA, the CDR3 is TGTGCCAGCTCAGATTATAGTGGGAGTCGCTCCTACGAGCAGTACTTC. Its protein is CASSDYSGSRSYEQYF. Drawing the rest from reference TRBV18 and TRBJ2-7, the complete variable domain is NAGVMQNPRHLVRRRGQEARLRCSPMKGHSHVYWYRQLPEEGLKFMVYLQKENIIDESGMPKERFSAEFPKEGPSILRIQQVVRGDSAAYFCASSDYSGSRSYEQYFGPGTRLTVT.

The chain joins TRBV28 to TRBJ2-2; 8 positions match TRBD2. CDR3 length: 15 residues. Losses at the gene ends were 2 bases for V and 5 bases for J; bases not matched to a gene: 4. Germline CDR1 and CDR2: MDHEN and SYDVKM. Here the CDR3 reads CASSLAGGPTGELFF. As DNA, the CDR3 is TGTGCCAGCAGTTTAGCGGGAGGACCGACCGGGGAGCTGTTTTTT. The variable domain in full, with the rest retrieved from reference TRBV28 and TRBJ2-2, is DVKVTQSSRYLVKRTGEKVFLECVQDMDHENMFWYRQDPGLGLRLIYFSYDVKMKEKGDIPEGYSVSREKKERFSLILESASTNQTSMYLCASSLAGGPTGELFFGEGSRLTVL.